The 16 T cell receptor beta chains below all came from one sample that was sequenced in a study of blood T cell repertoires in COVID-19. Data came from immunoSEQ multiplex PCR; TCRdb stores just in-frame clones and leaves some out. This table holds some 19,000 clones, 77% found once. Sequencing input: peripheral blood. These receptors all stem from a man between 70 and 80 years old with COVID-19, enrolled during active disease.

This rearrangement joins TRBV5-1 to TRBJ1-2, with a possible D match to TRBD1 (6 bases). The V end lost 0 bases, the J end lost 7 bases, and 10 bases lay between the germline ends. The CDR3 is 13 amino acids. The germline V gene encodes CDR1 SGHRS and CDR2 YFSETQ. CDR3 protein: CASSLGRGVGYTF. CDR3 sequence (DNA): TGCGCCAGCAGCTTGGGCAGGGGAGTTGGCTACACCTTC. The whole variable domain, remainder taken from reference TRBV5-1 and TRBJ1-2, is KAGVTQTPRYLIKTRGQQVTLSCSPISGHRSVSWYQQTPGQGLQFLFEYFSETQRNKGNFPGRFSGRQFSNSRSEMNVSTLELGDSALYLCASSLGRGVGYTFGSGTRLTVV.

The gene calls are TRBV19 and TRBJ1-1; the match to TRBD1 covers 9 bases. The CDR3 is 16 residues long. J was trimmed by 5 bases and V by 9 bases; bases with no gene match: 16. Germline values: CDR1 LNHDA, CDR2 SQIVND (reference sequence). CDR3 nucleotide sequence: TGTGCCAGCAGAACCGGGACAGGGAATTATGGAACTGAAGCTTTCTTT. This codes for CASRTGTGNYGTEAFF.

The CDR3 reads CASSLGSNSPLHF. Here the CDR3 DNA reads TGCGCCAGCAGCTTGGGTAGTAATTCACCCCTCCACTTT. This chain connects TRBV5-1 to TRBJ1-6; D call uncertain. Trimming removed 0 bases at V and 6 bases at J, with 4 bases between. Looked up from germline, CDR1 is SGHRS and CDR2 is YFSETQ. The CDR3 is 13 amino acids.

This chain joins TRBV5-1 and TRBJ1-1; 8 nucleotides align to TRBD1. V dropped 4 bases and J dropped 5; count of bases not matched to a gene: 10. This CDR3 contains 15 residues. The V gene's germline CDR1 is SGHRS and CDR2 YFSETQ. The CDR3 sequence: CASSTWTGRGTEAFF. CDR3 sequence (DNA): TGCGCCAGCAGCACCTGGACAGGGAGGGGAACTGAAGCTTTCTTT. Filled out from reference TRBV5-1 and TRBJ1-1, the complete variable domain reads KAGVTQTPRYLIKTRGQQVTLSCSPISGHRSVSWYQQTPGQGLQFLFEYFSETQRNKGNFPGRFSGRQFSNSRSEMNVSTLELGDSALYLCASSTWTGRGTEAFFGQGTRLTVV.

This clone was counted a single time. The J gene is TRBJ1-5, the V gene TRBV19; D gene uncertain. The CDR3 covers 14 residues. From germline, CDR1 is LNHDA and CDR2 SQIVND (reference sequence). V was pared by 3 bases and J by 6 bases, with 12 bases between. Written as DNA, the CDR3 is TGTGCCAGTAGTATGGCAGGAGGCCTTCAGCCCCAGCATTTT. Protein product: CASSMAGGLQPQHF.

J is TRBJ2-7 and V is TRBV3-1 (or the pseudogene TRBV3-2), with TRBD1 as a possible D gene (6 bases). CDR1 LGHDT and CDR2 YNNKEL come from the germline V gene (reference sequence). The CDR3 consists of 15 residues. V dropped 1 base and J dropped 3 bases, with 13 bases sitting between them. The CDR3 loop is CASSQATGRSYEQYF. The CDR3 DNA sequence: TGTGCCAGCAGCCAAGCTACAGGGAGAAGCTACGAGCAGTACTTC.

This clone was observed once. The CDR3 loop is CASSVDGRRQPQHF. The DNA for the CDR3 is TGTGCCAGCAGCGTCGACGGGAGAAGACAGCCCCAGCATTTT. This chain links TRBV7-2 with TRBJ1-5; D is ambiguous. In germline, CDR1 is SGHTA, CDR2 FQGNSA. V lost 5 bases to trimming and J lost 7 bases, with 15 bases between them. The CDR3 is made up of 14 amino acids.

The chain combines TRBV30 with TRBJ1-2; D possibly corresponds to TRBD1 (6 bases). In germline, CDR1 is GTSNPN, CDR2 SVGIG (reference sequence). The CDR3 totals 17 residues. V lost 2 bases and J 3 bases, leaving 22 bases between the germline ends. This CDR3 is CAWSRMGDRTAYYGYTF. The CDR3 DNA follows: TGTGCCTGGAGTCGAATGGGGGACCGGACAGCGTACTATGGCTACACCTTC.

The chain links TRBV5-1 to TRBJ1-2; D is possibly TRBD1 (5 bases). The CDR3 has 14 residues. V was shortened by 0 bases and J by 8 bases, with 14 bases between the two germline ends. Germline CDR1 is SGHRS and CDR2 is YFSETQ. The CDR3 sequence is CASSLGAGTQGYTF. The CDR3 DNA follows: TGCGCCAGCAGCTTGGGGGCCGGGACTCAGGGCTACACCTTC.

The chain employs TRBV5-6 and TRBJ1-2; 8 nucleotides match TRBD1. The CDR3 sequence is 14 residues long. Germline-derived CDR1 and CDR2 are SGHDT and YYEEEE. The ends lost 5 bases at V and 0 bases at J; junction bases unmatched: 3. In DNA form, the CDR3 reads TGTGCCAGCAGGTCAGGGGGCTCTAACTATGGCTACACCTTC. As protein: CASRSGGSNYGYTF.

This chain links TRBV7-9 with TRBJ1-5, with TRBD1 matching 7 bases. CDR3 length: 15 residues. V was clipped by 5 bases and J by 7 bases; unmatched bases: 11. Germline V gives CDR1 SEHNR, CDR2 FQNEAQ (reference sequence). CDR3 residues: CASSQTGNAGQPQHF. The CDR3 nucleotides read TGTGCCAGCAGCCAGACAGGGAATGCCGGGCAGCCCCAGCATTTT.

The rearrangement links TRBV7-6 to TRBJ1-3, with 11 bases that match TRBD1. This CDR3 region has 16 residues. The V and J ends lost 5 bases and 2 bases, in that order; junction bases with no gene match: 5. The germline CDR1 and CDR2 sequences are SGHVS and FNYEAQ. The CDR3 is CASSPGQGATGNTIYF. CDR3 in DNA: TGTGCCAGCAGCCCTGGACAGGGGGCTACTGGAAACACCATATATTTT.

The chain links TRBV12-3 or TRBV12-4 to TRBJ1-1; possibly TRBD1 for D (5 bases). With 6 bases removed from V and 7 bases from J, the gap between germline ends came to 15 bases. The CDR3 runs 13 residues. For the CDR3, the DNA is TGTGCCAGCAGGGACACTCGGCAGGGTGAAGCTTTCTTT. It translates to CASRDTRQGEAFF.

This clone turned up a few times. The chain uses TRBV24-1 and TRBJ2-5; TRBD1 agrees at 7 bases. The CDR3 totals 16 residues. The germline CDR1 and CDR2 sequences are KGHDR and SFDVKD. V was clipped by 4 bases and J by 4 bases; unmatched bases: 11. In DNA form, the CDR3 reads TGTGCCACCAGTGAACAAGACAGGGATGGGGCAGAGACCCAGTACTTC. Amino acids: CATSEQDRDGAETQYF.

The gene calls are TRBV6-5 and TRBJ1-6; maybe TRBD1 (5 bases). Trimming stripped 10 bases from V and 11 bases from J, with 15 bases between. Germline assignment: CDR1 MNHEY and CDR2 SVGAGI. The CDR3 runs 12 residues. The CDR3 is CATGLRLPPLHF. The CDR3 bases are TGTGCCACGGGACTACGTCTCCCACCCCTCCACTTT.

This clone was seen once. The gene calls are TRBV4-3 and TRBJ2-2; D gene uncertain. This CDR3 has 13 amino acids. Between the trimmed V and J ends, which lost 0 bases and 6 bases, there was a span of 5 bases. Germline V gene sequence: CDR1 LGHNA, CDR2 YSLEER. The CDR3 DNA follows: TGCGCCAGCAGCCAAGATCGGGCCGGGGAGCTGTTTTTT. It specifies CASSQDRAGELFF.